The entry below describes one T cell receptor beta chain. Its antigen is unknown. Data came from immunoSEQ multiplex PCR; TCRdb stores just in-frame clones and leaves some out. The table includes 48,000 or so clones, around 80% detected once. The data stem from a study of PD-L1 blockade in urothelial cancer. Study summary: At 6 weeks and at 3 weeks (second dose) after treatment start, blood was analyzed. Overall study findings and caveats: Greater 3-week expansion of tumor-associated blood clones was recorded for durable-benefit patients.

V lost 0 bases, J lost 7 bases, and 6 bases stayed unmatched. The CDR3 covers 15 residues. Germline loops: CDR1 SGHRS, CDR2 YFSETQ. Time point of the sample: peripheral blood 6 weeks after treatment start. The clonotype originates from a man between 70 and 80 years old with urothelial cancer. The chain is built from TRBV5-1 and TRBJ2-1, with 8 bases that match TRBD2. Sample: PBMCs, taken around atezolizumab (anti-PD-L1) treatment. The CDR3 DNA reads TGCGCCAGCAGCTTGGGACTAGCGCTACGGAATGAGCAGTTCTTC. Its protein is CASSLGLALRNEQFF.